This T cell receptor beta chain was observed in a study of Graves' ophthalmopathy and Graves' hyperthyroidism. This clonotype was seen many times. Researchers took RNA transcripts and amplified TCR beta CDR3 regions from them. Second-round multiplex PCR came after first-round RT-PCR with HTBI primers. MiXCR, applied by TCRdb to the multiplex PCR reads, yields one record per CDR3 protein. Of roughly 600,000 distinct CDR3 sequences in the sample, about 40% are singletons; the top ten hold about 4.6%. CDR1 and CDR2 (germline): LGHNT, FRNRAP. V was pared by 7 bases and J by 3 bases, with 6 bases of the junction left unmatched. This CDR3 has 13 residues. Orbital computed tomography, thyroid ultrasound, TRAb, serum thyroxine and clinical symptoms formed the basis of diagnosis.

J is TRBJ2-7 and V is TRBV12-5; 7 bases line up with TRBD1. Sequencing used peripheral blood or thyroid tissue (not recorded which). The sequence was obtained from an adult man with Graves' hyperthyroidism. The chain's CDR3 is CASVGDSYYEQYF. Here the CDR3 DNA reads TGTGCTAGTGTGGGGGACAGCTACTACGAGCAGTACTTC.